The 27 T cell receptor beta chains below all came from one sample that was sequenced in a study of blood T cells in healthy people across ages (dated by TCRdb to the mid-2010s). The library was obtained by 5' RACE. This sample was sequenced with an Illumina HiSeq 2500. The second PCR ran for about 6 to 11 cycles and used a J-beta primer mix along with a sample-barcoded 5' primer. The public reads were run again by TCRdb, first through fastp at Q25 and then through MiXCR, and only productive beta chains were kept. CDR3 protein duplicates are merged, each entry listing the most common genes and DNA. Here the sample has about 1.5 million distinct CDR3 sequences; 42% occur a single time. Approximately 4.1% of the sample is in the top ten clones. The sample consisted of blood. The receptors stem from a woman younger than 30 in good health.

This clonotype showed up just a few times. Written as DNA, the CDR3 is TGTGCCACCAGTGATTACAACTCTGGGGCCAACGTCCTGACTTTC. It is translated as CATSDYNSGANVLTF. The rearrangement uses TRBV24-1 and TRBJ2-6; D unclear. CDR1 is KGHDR, CDR2 SFDVKD, per germline. The CDR3 consists of 15 residues. V was pared by 2 bases and J by 0 bases, with 4 bases between.

CDR3 loop: CASRILQGAGEQYF. The CDR3 DNA follows: TGTGCCAGCAGGATTTTACAGGGTGCGGGCGAGCAGTACTTC. J is TRBJ2-7 and V is TRBV27; D is possibly TRBD1 (6 bases). CDR1 MNHEY and CDR2 SMNVEV come from the germline V gene (reference sequence). The length of the CDR3 is 14 residues. V was cut by 6 bases and J by 6 bases, with 18 bases left in between.

This clonotype was counted a single time. CDR3 DNA: TGTGCCAGCAGTTACTCAGTTCCCAGCGGCATCTACAATGAGCAGTTCTTC. As protein: CASSYSVPSGIYNEQFF. The rearrangement joins TRBV6-5 to TRBJ2-1; a weak D match, TRBD2 (5 bases). CDR3 length: 17 amino acids. Trimming removed 0 bases at V and 3 bases at J, with 15 bases between. Germline V lookup: CDR1 MNHEY, CDR2 SVGAGI.

This chain uses TRBV5-6 with TRBJ1-2, with D tentatively TRBD1 (6 bases). V lost 5 bases and J 8 bases, leaving 19 bases between the germline ends. The germline V gene has CDR1 SGHDT and CDR2 YYEEEE. This CDR3 has 14 amino acids. The CDR3 is CASRPDRMSGGYTF. The CDR3 coding sequence is TGTGCCAGCAGACCGGACAGAATGAGCGGAGGCTACACCTTC.

This sequence joins TRBV20-1 and TRBJ1-1, with D uncertain. Germline CDR1 is DFQATT and CDR2 is SNEGSKA (reference sequence). V gave up 5 bases and J gave up 2 bases, with 9 bases separating them. The CDR3 runs to 12 residues. CDR3 protein: CSAPAGNTEAFF. The CDR3 region has the DNA TGCAGTGCTCCGGCGGGAAACACTGAAGCTTTCTTT.

The chain joins TRBV7-9 to TRBJ2-1; unclear D gene. V lost 5 bases, J lost 6 bases, and 17 bases lay in between. CDR1 and CDR2 (germline): SEHNR, FQNEAQ (reference sequence). The CDR3 loop spans 15 amino acids. CDR3 protein: CASSAASRQFNEQFF. In DNA form, the CDR3 reads TGTGCCAGCAGCGCCGCCAGCCGCCAATTCAATGAGCAGTTCTTC.

The CDR3 sequence is CASGSTGGKNNEQFF. For the CDR3, the DNA is TGTGCCAGCGGATCGACAGGGGGGAAAAACAATGAGCAGTTCTTC. V gene TRBV6-2 or TRBV6-3 combines with J gene TRBJ2-1; 9 nucleotides line up with TRBD1. The germline CDR1 and CDR2 sequences are MNHEY and SVGEGT. The junction had 10 bases not matched to a gene; V was cut back by 8 bases and J by 5 bases. The length of the CDR3 is 15 residues.

This chain links TRBV6-5 with TRBJ2-1; 10 bases align to TRBD2. The CDR3 sequence is 16 residues long. Germline V gene data show CDR1 as MNHEY and CDR2 as SVGAGI. The V and J ends lost 1 base and 8 bases, in that order; junction bases with no gene match: 8. DNA of the CDR3: TGTGCCAGCAGTTACTGGATGGCTAGCGGGAGTCATGAGCAGTTCTTC. It translates to CASSYWMASGSHEQFF.

The chain links TRBV4-3 to TRBJ2-1, with TRBD1 matching 10 bases. Germline trimming cut 0 bases from V and 5 bases from J; bases unmatched to any gene: 7. The CDR3 is made up of 17 amino acids. CDR1 LGHNA and CDR2 YSLEER come from the germline V gene. For the CDR3, the DNA is TGCGCCAGCAGCCAAGAAAAGGAAGGGACAGGGGACAATGAGCAGTTCTTC. It translates to CASSQEKEGTGDNEQFF.

The chain has TRBV27 and TRBJ1-2, with 7 bases that match TRBD1. The CDR3 loop spans 15 amino acids. V trimming: 0 bases; J trimming: 8 bases; junction bases outside the gene matches: 9. Germline CDR1 MNHEY, CDR2 SMNVEV (reference sequence). CDR3 nucleotides: TGTGCCAGCAGTTTATCGGTTGAGGGGGCGGAAGGCTACACCTTC. Its protein is CASSLSVEGAEGYTF.

The CDR3 loop is CASGEFGGYTEAFF. The CDR3 nucleotides read TGTGCCAGCGGAGAGTTCGGCGGTTATACTGAAGCTTTCTTT. This chain links TRBV3-1 with TRBJ1-1; no reliable D call. The V and J ends lost 8 bases and 5 bases respectively, with 18 bases between them. Germline V gene sequence: CDR1 LGHDT, CDR2 YNNKEL (reference sequence). The CDR3 has 14 residues.

As to this clonotype: One junction end does not reproduce the germline sequence, and a read error may be involved. This chain uses TRBV6-1 with TRBJ1-2, with a possible D match to TRBD1 (5 bases). CDR3 length equals 11 residues. Germline V gene lookup returns CDR1 MNHNS and CDR2 SASEGT. In DNA, the CDR3 is TGTACCAGCAGCAGGGACTATGACTACACCTTC. It specifies CTSSRDYDYTF.

The chain recombines TRBV3-1 with TRBJ2-1; 10 nucleotides match TRBD2. Germline lookup yields CDR1 LGHDT and CDR2 YNNKEL (reference sequence). This CDR3 contains 15 residues. After removal of 5 bases from V and 10 bases from J, the junction contained 11 bases not matched to a gene. The CDR3 here is CASSVASGGGGEQFF. The DNA of the CDR3 is TGTGCCAGCAGCGTTGCTAGCGGGGGTGGAGGAGAGCAGTTCTTC.

Concerning this clonotype itself: The junction does not match germline at one end; this may be a read error. J is TRBJ1-5 and V is TRBV12-3 or TRBV12-4; D ambiguous. This CDR3 is 15 amino acids long. The chain's CDR3 is CVSSPRQASNQPQHF. The CDR3 DNA follows: TGTGTCAGCAGTCCTCGGCAGGCGAGCAATCAGCCCCAGCATTTT.

The rearrangement links TRBV30 to TRBJ2-4; 7 bases map to TRBD1. CDR1 and CDR2 (germline): GTSNPN, SVGIG (reference sequence). This CDR3 comprises 11 residues. V was pared by 2 bases and J by 13 bases, with 5 bases of the junction left unmatched. CDR3 coding DNA: TGTGCCTGGAGTACAGGGGAGAAGCAGTACTTC. This translates into CAWSTGEKQYF. Looking up the rest from reference TRBV30 and TRBJ2-4 gives the full variable domain: SQTIHQWPATLVQPVGSPLSLECTVEGTSNPNLYWYRQAAGRGLQLLFYSVGIGQISSEVPQNLSASRPQDRQFILSSKKLLLSDSGFYLCAWSTGEKQYFGAGTRLSVL.

This clonotype was recorded many times. The chain carries TRBV4-3 and TRBJ1-2; D gene uncertain. Germline V CDR1 and CDR2: LGHNA, YSLEER. Trimming took 1 base from V and 0 from J, leaving 6 bases between them. The CDR3 is 14 amino acids. CDR3 sequence reads: CASSQGQANYGYTF. The DNA for the CDR3 is TGCGCCAGCAGCCAAGGGCAGGCTAACTATGGCTACACCTTC.

This clonotype has a handful of counts. This may stem from a read error, because a much larger clone lies one nucleotide away. The chain uses TRBV13 and TRBJ2-2, with D possibly TRBD1 on 6 matching bases. The length of the CDR3 is 13 residues. Trimming stripped 5 bases from V and 9 bases from J, with 13 bases between. In germline, CDR1 is PRHDT, CDR2 FYEKMQ (reference sequence). CDR3 nucleotides: TGTGCCAGCAGCGTACAGGGCATCCGGGAGCTGTTTTTT. The encoded protein is CASSVQGIRELFF.

This chain connects TRBV5-1 to TRBJ2-6; weak D call: TRBD1 (5 bases). CDR1 and CDR2 from the germline V gene are SGHRS and YFSETQ. With 3 bases removed from V and 3 bases from J, the gap between germline ends came to 13 bases. The CDR3 extends over 16 amino acids. As DNA, the CDR3 is TGCGCCAGCAGCTCGGCTGGGGCTCGTGGGGCCAACGTCCTGACTTTC. Its protein is CASSSAGARGANVLTF.

Many counts were recorded for this clonotype. The DNA for the CDR3 is TGCAGCGTTCTCCACCCGGGACAGGGGATCTACGAGCAGTACTTC. This translates into CSVLHPGQGIYEQYF. The rearrangement uses TRBV29-1 and TRBJ2-7; TRBD1 aligns across 10 bases. The CDR3 loop spans 15 amino acids. Germline assignment: CDR1 SQVTM and CDR2 ANQGSEA. J lost 3 bases, V lost 5 bases, and 10 bases had no gene match.

This clonotype was seen repeatedly, ten times or more. The chain has TRBV7-9 and TRBJ2-1; 10 positions match TRBD2. The CDR3 loop spans 16 amino acids. The V segment lost 0 bases and the J segment 2 bases; nucleotides outside the gene matches: 1. Germline V gene data show CDR1 as SEHNR and CDR2 as FQNEAQ (reference sequence). DNA of the CDR3: TGTGCCAGCAGCTTAGCACTAGCGGGGACCTACAATGAGCAGTTCTTC. Translation gives CASSLALAGTYNEQFF.

The CDR3: CASSLGTGAYLTQYF. In DNA, the CDR3 is TGTGCCAGCAGCCTTGGGACAGGGGCATACCTTACGCAGTACTTC. This chain joins TRBV7-2 and TRBJ2-5, with 10 bases that match TRBD1. The J segment lost 11 bases and the V segment lost 5 bases, leaving 14 bases of the junction unmatched. Germline V gene data show CDR1 as SGHTA and CDR2 as FQGNSA. This CDR3 has 15 residues.

This clonotype has a handful of counts. The chain couples TRBV6-1 to TRBJ2-3; D is uncertain. The V gene's germline CDR1 is MNHNS and CDR2 SASEGT. This CDR3 has 13 amino acids. V lost 1 base and J 4 bases, leaving 6 bases between the germline ends. CDR3 DNA: TGTGCCAGCAGTGAAGTATCCTCAGATACGCAGTATTTT. It translates to CASSEVSSDTQYF.

The chain combines TRBV4-1 with TRBJ2-3, with 9 positions matching TRBD2. The CDR3 is 18 amino acids. Germline loops: CDR1 MGHRA, CDR2 YSYEKL. J gave up 4 bases and V 0 bases, and 11 bases lay outside the gene matches. In nucleotides, the CDR3 is TGCGCCAGCAGCCAAGATTACAGCCCTAGCGGGGCCCCAGATACGCAGTATTTT. As protein: CASSQDYSPSGAPDTQYF.

This clonotype has a handful of counts. This chain uses TRBV7-9 with TRBJ1-2; 9 nucleotides align to TRBD1. The germline V gene encodes CDR1 SEHNR and CDR2 FQNEAQ (reference sequence). The CDR3 sequence is 16 residues long. V lost 1 base to trimming and J lost 4 bases; unmatched junction nucleotides: 7. The CDR3 protein is CASSLGDRVLTYGYTF. CDR3 nucleotides: TGTGCCAGCAGCTTAGGGGACAGGGTCCTAACCTATGGCTACACCTTC.

This chain uses TRBV11-2 with TRBJ2-7; the match to TRBD2 covers 9 bases. CDR3 size: 15 residues. CDR1 SGHAT and CDR2 FQNNGV come from the germline V gene. After removal of 3 bases from V and 2 bases from J, the junction contained 5 bases not matched to a gene. The CDR3 DNA sequence: TGTGCCAGCAGCTTCGAGCGGGGGGCCACCTACGAGCAGTACTTC. Protein: CASSFERGATYEQYF.

The gene calls are TRBV6-5 and TRBJ2-7, with unresolved D. This CDR3 spans 19 amino acids. Germline values: CDR1 MNHEY, CDR2 SVGAGI. The ends were cut back, 0 bases at V and 3 bases at J, with 24 bases in the middle. The CDR3 coding sequence is TGTGCCAGCAGTTACTCGAAAACCAGGCTCGCTTTTGGGGACTACGAGCAGTACTTC. It specifies CASSYSKTRLAFGDYEQYF.

Written as DNA, the CDR3 is TGTGCCAGCAGCTCCACCGGGACAGGCCTCGGGGGCTACACCTTC. This codes for CASSSTGTGLGGYTF. The chain employs TRBV7-9 and TRBJ1-2, with 8 nucleotides matching TRBD1. The CDR3 has 15 amino acids. Trimming at V came to 4 bases and at J to 8 bases, leaving 12 bases not matched to a gene. Germline CDR1 reads SEHNR; CDR2 reads FQNEAQ (reference sequence).